This is a list of T cell receptor beta chains from one sample in a study of blood T cell repertoires in COVID-19. Sequencing used immunoSEQ multiplex PCR; TCRdb keeps in-frame clones, though not all of them. The profile shows 490,000 or so clones, around nine tenths of them singletons. The sample consisted of PBMCs or T cells enriched from blood (not recorded which). The receptors here all came from an older woman who had recovered from COVID-19. CDR3s include the opening cysteine and the closing phenylalanine or tryptophan. The D gene is left open where the match is weak. Clone sizes are given selectively: once, few, many, or a class where the clone is expanded.

D: NA
V: TRBV5-1
J: TRBJ1-2
size: NA
CDR3: CASSLGGSNYGYTF
DNA: TGCGCCAGCAGCTTAGGGGGTTCTAACTATGGCTACACCTTC

D: TRBD1
V: TRBV9
J: TRBJ1-4
size: NA
CDR3: CASSVGGTGPEKLFF
DNA: TGTGCCAGCAGCGTAGGAGGGACAGGTCCGGAAAAACTGTTTTTT

D: NA
V: TRBV5-1
J: TRBJ1-2
size: NA
CDR3: CASSLGLGDYGYTF
DNA: TGCGCCAGCAGTCTCGGACTTGGCGACTATGGCTACACCTTC

D: TRBD2
V: TRBV5-1
J: TRBJ2-2
size: NA
CDR3: CASSSTSGGFANTGELFF
DNA: TGCGCCAGCAGCTCGACTAGCGGGGGTTTCGCGAACACCGGGGAGCTGTTTTTT

D: TRBD2
V: TRBV5-4
J: TRBJ2-7
size: NA
CDR3: CASSFSGGFYEQYF
DNA: TGTGCCAGCAGCTTTAGCGGGGGGTTTTACGAGCAGTACTTC

D: TRBD1
V: TRBV7-2
J: TRBJ1-6
size: NA
CDR3: CASSLRGQTNSPLHF
DNA: TGTGCCAGCAGCTTAAGGGGACAGACTAATTCACCCCTCCACTTT

D: NA
V: TRBV19
J: TRBJ1-5
size: NA
CDR3: CASSTRTGNQPQHF
DNA: TGTGCCAGTAGTACCCGCACGGGAAATCAGCCCCAGCATTTT

D: TRBD1
V: TRBV4-1
J: TRBJ1-6
size: NA
CDR3: CASSQGQINSPLHF
DNA: TGCGCCAGCAGCCAGGGACAGATCAATTCACCCCTCCACTTT

D: TRBD2
V: TRBV6-5
J: TRBJ2-2
size: once
CDR3: CASRGAGGRTGELFF
DNA: TGTGCCAGCAGGGGAGCGGGGGGGCGGACCGGGGAGCTGTTTTTT

D: TRBD1
V: TRBV28
J: TRBJ1-4
size: NA
CDR3: CASSSTGTGFGKLFF
DNA: TGTGCCAGCAGTAGCACCGGGACAGGTTTTGGAAAACTGTTTTTT

D: NA
V: TRBV7-6
J: TRBJ1-2
size: NA
CDR3: CASSPPPGGTYGYTF
DNA: TGTGCCAGCAGCCCGCCCCCCGGGGGGACCTATGGCTACACCTTC

D: NA
V: TRBV11-2
J: TRBJ1-4
size: NA
CDR3: CASSLDLGGKLFF
DNA: TGTGCCAGCAGCTTAGACCTCGGGGGGAAACTGTTTTTT

D: NA
V: TRBV6-6
J: TRBJ2-7
size: NA
CDR3: CASSLGQTPQYF
DNA: TGTGCCAGCAGTCTCGGACAAACCCCGCAGTACTTC

D: NA
V: TRBV2
J: TRBJ2-2
size: NA
CDR3: CASSPGQNTGELFF
DNA: TGTGCCAGCAGTCCGGGACAGAACACCGGGGAGCTGTTTTTT

D: NA
V: TRBV18
J: TRBJ1-2
size: NA
CDR3: CASSPSQDYGYTF
DNA: TGTGCCAGCTCACCATCCCAGGACTATGGCTACACCTTC

D: NA
V: TRBV14
J: TRBJ1-2
size: NA
CDR3: CASSQVASGYTF
DNA: TGTGCCAGCAGCCAAGTGGCTAGCGGCTACACCTTC

D: NA
V: TRBV6-5
J: TRBJ2-7
size: NA
CDR3: CASSSLRETREQYF
DNA: TGTGCCAGCAGTTCACTCCGGGAAACTAGAGAGCAGTACTTC